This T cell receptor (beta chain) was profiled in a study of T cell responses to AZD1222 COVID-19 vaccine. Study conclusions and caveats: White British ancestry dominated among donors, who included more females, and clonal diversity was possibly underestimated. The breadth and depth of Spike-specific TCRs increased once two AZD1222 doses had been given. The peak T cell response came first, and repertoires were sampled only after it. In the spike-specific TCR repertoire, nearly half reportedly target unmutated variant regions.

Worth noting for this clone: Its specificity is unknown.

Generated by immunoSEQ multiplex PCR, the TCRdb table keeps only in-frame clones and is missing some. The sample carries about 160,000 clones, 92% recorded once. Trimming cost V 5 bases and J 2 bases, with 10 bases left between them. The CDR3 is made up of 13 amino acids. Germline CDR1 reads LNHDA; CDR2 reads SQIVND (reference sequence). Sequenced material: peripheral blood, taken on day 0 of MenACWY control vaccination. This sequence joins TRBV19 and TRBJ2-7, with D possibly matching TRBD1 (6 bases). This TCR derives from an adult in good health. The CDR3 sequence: CASSDRSTYEQYF. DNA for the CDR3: TGTGCCAGTAGTGACAGGTCAACCTACGAGCAGTACTTC.